The sequence of this TCR beta chain was determined in a study of blood T cell repertoires in COVID-19. The repertoire was sequenced with immunoSEQ multiplex PCR; TCRdb's copy has only in-frame clones and lacks some. Here the sample spans around 250,000 clones, 80% to 85% being singletons. Trimming cost V 4 bases and J 9 bases, with 19 bases left between them. Germline loops: CDR1 SEHNR, CDR2 FQNEAQ (reference sequence). This CDR3 contains 15 residues. The material sequenced was peripheral blood. The V call is TRBV7-9, the J call TRBJ1-5; D remains ambiguous. The receptor's source is a young woman with acute or convalescent COVID-19. The CDR3 loop reads CASSSSITPGWPQHF. In nucleotides, the CDR3 is TGTGCCAGCAGCTCTTCAATTACTCCCGGGTGGCCCCAGCATTTT.